This T cell receptor (beta chain) was obtained from a study of blood T cell repertoires in COVID-19. As originally analysed: Amplifying reference gene primers gave estimates of nucleated cell counts. Measured with immunoSEQ multiplex PCR; TCRdb has only the in-frame clones, and not every one. V, J and clone size reflect that table, while D and trimming were determined from the DNA. Altogether roughly 310,000 clones are present, under 95% being singletons, with the ten largest covering 2.6%. The germline gives CDR1 LGHDT, CDR2 YNNKEL (reference sequence). Trimming removed 7 bases at V and 3 bases at J, with 16 bases between. CDR3 size: 16 residues.

This chain joins TRBV3-1 (or the pseudogene TRBV3-2) and TRBJ1-6, with a weak D call TRBD1 (6 bases). This receptor was taken from a man in his sixties who had recovered from COVID-19. The sequencing sample was made of PBMCs or T cells enriched from blood (not recorded which). The CDR3 loop is CASNPSRGNYNSPLHF. DNA of the CDR3: TGTGCCAGCAACCCCTCCAGGGGTAACTATAATTCACCCCTCCACTTT.